The 29 T cell receptor beta chains below were found in one sample sequenced in a study of regulatory T cells in long-lasting Graves disease. The TCR beta library used iRepertoire HTBI primers with Arm-PCR amplification of CDR3. One entry per CDR3 protein results from TCRdb running MiXCR on the multiplex PCR reads. The data hold roughly 530,000 distinct CDR3 sequences, with 15% to 20% observed a single time. Time point here: newly diagnosed GD, antithyroid drugs for less than 3 months. Generation of the TCR library employed RNA extracted from PBMCs. In addition, the sample was reused for a study of T cells in Graves' hyperthyroidism and ophthalmopathy.

Sequencing was performed on peripheral blood mononuclear cells (PBMCs), taken at new diagnosis, from a patient treated with antithyroid drugs. These receptors were taken from a middle-aged woman with Graves disease.

This clonotype was seen repeatedly, ten times or more. The chain joins TRBV6-1 to TRBJ2-3; tentative D call: TRBD2 (5 bases). The V end lost 8 bases, the J end lost 7 bases, and 25 bases lay between the germline ends. This CDR3 has 16 residues. CDR1 and CDR2 (germline): MNHNS, SASEGT. The CDR3 region is CASSVALGKVGNTQYF. In nucleotides, the CDR3 is TGTGCCAGCTCCGTGGCTCTGGGAAAGGTCGGGAATACGCAGTATTTT.

This clonotype was counted at least ten times. The rearrangement joins TRBV10-2 to TRBJ1-2; D is unclear. V lost 4 bases and J lost 2, with 11 bases in between. Germline V gene lookup returns CDR1 WSHSY and CDR2 SAAADI. The CDR3 contains 14 residues. CDR3 sequence: CASSGVSTNYGYTF. The DNA for the CDR3 is TGCGCCAGCAGTGGGGTATCGACGAACTATGGCTACACCTTC.

This clonotype was detected only a few times. V usage is TRBV20-1 and J usage is TRBJ2-6; D call uncertain. Germline lookup yields CDR1 DFQATT and CDR2 SNEGSKA (reference sequence). The CDR3 runs to 15 residues. The V and J ends lost 0 bases and 0 bases respectively, with 6 bases between them. CDR3 bases: TGCAGTGCTAGAGATTGGAGCTCTGGGGCCAACGTCCTGACTTTC. It codes for CSARDWSSGANVLTF.

This clonotype was counted many times. The chain joins TRBV3-1 to TRBJ2-1, with 12 bases that match TRBD2. The length of the CDR3 is 16 residues. V lost 8 bases and J lost 1; bases outside the gene matches: 6. Germline assignment: CDR1 LGHDT and CDR2 YNNKEL (reference sequence). The CDR3: CASALAGGPSYNEQFF. The CDR3 DNA reads TGTGCCAGCGCACTAGCGGGGGGCCCATCCTACAATGAGCAGTTCTTC.

This clonotype was recorded many times. This chain connects TRBV27 to TRBJ2-3; 11 nucleotides match TRBD2. V lost 5 bases to trimming and J lost 10 bases; unmatched junction nucleotides: 2. The CDR3 runs 12 residues. Germline CDR1 and CDR2: MNHEY and SMNVEV (reference sequence). The CDR3 loop is CASSPLAGAQYF. CDR3 sequence (DNA): TGTGCCAGCAGTCCACTAGCGGGGGCGCAGTATTTT.

This clonotype showed up many times. The chain uses TRBV5-1 and TRBJ1-3; D perhaps matches TRBD1 (5 bases). From germline, CDR1 is SGHRS and CDR2 YFSETQ. The CDR3 loop spans 15 amino acids. V shed 6 bases and J shed 0 bases, with 13 bases lying between them. DNA for the CDR3: TGCGCCAGCACAGAAACAGGTGACTCTGGAAACACCATATATTTT. This sequence encodes CASTETGDSGNTIYF.

The table lists this clonotype with many counts. The rearrangement links TRBV7-9 to TRBJ1-2; weak D call: TRBD1 (5 bases). V lost 5 bases, J lost 7 bases, and 17 bases lay in between. Germline V gene sequence: CDR1 SEHNR, CDR2 FQNEAQ (reference sequence). This CDR3 comprises 14 residues. This chain's CDR3 is CASSPDSITIGYTF. CDR3 in DNA: TGTGCCAGCAGCCCAGACAGTATAACTATTGGCTACACCTTC.

This clonotype was detected a few times. This chain joins TRBV4-1 and TRBJ2-1; D uncertain. The CDR3 is 17 amino acids. Per germline, CDR1 MGHRA and CDR2 YSYEKL. Trimming took off 4 bases at V and 0 bases at J, with 16 bases between the two ends. CDR3 region: CASSPTSLGYSYNEQFF. Here the CDR3 DNA reads TGCGCCAGCAGCCCAACCTCCCTGGGGTACTCCTACAATGAGCAGTTCTTC.

As concerns this clonotype: A much larger clone lies one base from this, so it may be a read error. V usage is TRBV20-1 and J usage is TRBJ1-5; 7 nucleotides align to TRBD1. Germline V gives CDR1 DFQATT, CDR2 SNEGSKA (reference sequence). The CDR3 sequence is 15 residues long. Trimming at V came to 2 bases and at J to 3 bases, leaving 7 bases not matched to a gene. The CDR3 coding sequence is TGCAGTGCTAGATCCGGGACAGCGGTCAATCAGCCCCAGCATTTT. It translates to CSARSGTAVNQPQHF.

This clonotype was observed at least ten times. The V and J genes are TRBV2 and TRBJ2-6, with a tentative D call TRBD2 (6 bases). V was clipped by 9 bases and J by 0 bases, with 9 bases between them. This CDR3 is built from 14 residues. The germline gives CDR1 SNHLY, CDR2 FYNNEI. Written as DNA, the CDR3 is TGTGCCAGAGACGGGAGCTCTGGGGCCAACGTCCTGACTTTC. Translating gives CARDGSSGANVLTF.

This clonotype was seen ten or more times. The chain combines TRBV7-3 with TRBJ1-2; D is unresolved. The CDR3 sequence is 15 residues long. Trimming shortened V by 0 bases and J by 7 bases, and 15 bases separated the two germline ends. Looked up from germline, CDR1 is SGHTA and CDR2 is FQGTGA. The CDR3 DNA sequence: TGTGCCAGCAGCTTAACGTACAGAATCGCTGGTGGCTACACCTTC. Encoded protein: CASSLTYRIAGGYTF. The full variable domain, in which reference TRBV7-3 and TRBJ1-2 provide the parts outside the CDR3, is GAGVSQTPSNKVTEKGKYVELRCDPISGHTALYWYRQSLGQGPEFLIYFQGTGAADDSGLPNDRFFAVRPEGSVSTLKIQRTERGDSAVYLCASSLTYRIAGGYTFGSGTRLTVV.

This clonotype was counted at least ten times. This chain joins TRBV7-9 and TRBJ2-3, with no clear D. The CDR3 has 18 residues. Germline V lookup: CDR1 SEHNR, CDR2 FQNEAQ (reference sequence). The V and J ends lost 4 bases and 2 bases respectively, with 22 bases between them. The CDR3 here is CASSSPIQLGRPTDTQYF. CDR3 in DNA: TGTGCCAGCAGCTCTCCCATCCAGCTAGGAAGACCCACAGATACGCAGTATTTT.

This clonotype was observed at least ten times. V gene TRBV28 combines with J gene TRBJ2-1; D possibly corresponds to TRBD2 (5 bases). Germline CDR1 and CDR2: MDHEN and SYDVKM. Trimming left V 3 bases short and J 5 bases short, with 14 bases between. The CDR3 totals 15 residues. CDR3 nucleotides: TGTGCCAGCAGTTTCCAACTGGAGGTGCACAATGAGCAGTTCTTC. It codes for CASSFQLEVHNEQFF.

This clonotype was detected ten times or more. This chain joins TRBV24-1 and TRBJ2-1, with D unresolved. The CDR3 consists of 12 residues. Per germline, CDR1 KGHDR and CDR2 SFDVKD. V was cut by 4 bases and J by 5 bases, with 5 bases left in between. CDR3 residues: CATSDRNNEQFF. CDR3 bases: TGTGCCACCAGTGACAGGAACAATGAGCAGTTCTTC.

The chain couples TRBV7-3 to TRBJ1-1, with D uncertain. The V end was cut by 5 bases, the J end by 1 base, with 8 bases between. Germline V gene sequence: CDR1 SGHTA, CDR2 FQGTGA. The CDR3 length is 13 residues. The chain's CDR3 is CASSLQWNTEAFF. Written as DNA, the CDR3 is TGTGCCAGCAGCCTTCAGTGGAACACTGAAGCTTTCTTT.

The chain is built from TRBV20-1 and TRBJ1-1; D is possibly TRBD1 (5 bases). The germline gives CDR1 DFQATT, CDR2 SNEGSKA (reference sequence). The CDR3 has 13 amino acids. V was pared by 6 bases and J by 0 bases, with 11 bases between. The CDR3 region is CSAPGTLNTEAFF. CDR3 bases: TGCAGTGCCCCCGGGACCTTGAACACTGAAGCTTTCTTT.

Many counts were recorded for this clonotype. The chain links TRBV5-1 to TRBJ1-1; D gene ambiguous. V was pared by 2 bases and J by 0 bases, with 11 bases between. Germline V CDR1 and CDR2: SGHRS, YFSETQ. The CDR3 covers 15 residues. The CDR3 sequence: CASSLSYGMNTEAFF. CDR3 in DNA: TGCGCCAGCAGCTTAAGTTACGGCATGAACACTGAAGCTTTCTTT.

The rearrangement joins TRBV6-2 or TRBV6-3 to TRBJ1-1; TRBD1 is a possible D gene (5 bases). Germline lookup yields CDR1 MNHEY and CDR2 SVGEGT. This CDR3 contains 14 residues. V gave up 5 bases and J gave up 2 bases, with 12 bases separating them. DNA for the CDR3: TGTGCCAGCAGTGCCGGGGGACGAAACACTGAAGCTTTCTTT. It specifies CASSAGGRNTEAFF.

This clonotype was observed a single time. The V and J genes are TRBV4-1 and TRBJ1-4; D is possibly TRBD1 (6 bases). Trimming stripped 2 bases from V and 0 bases from J, with 25 bases between. The CDR3 runs to 21 residues. Germline values: CDR1 MGHRA, CDR2 YSYEKL. The CDR3 sequence is CASSQSRRQESAYATNEKLFF. The CDR3 coding sequence is TGCGCCAGCAGCCAATCTAGGAGACAGGAATCCGCTTATGCAACTAATGAAAAACTGTTTTTT.

This clonotype was observed a handful of times. The chain uses TRBV25-1 and TRBJ1-1; D is unclear. V lost 7 bases and J lost 1, with 10 bases in between. Germline values: CDR1 MGHDK, CDR2 SYGVNS. This CDR3 has 13 amino acids. The CDR3 here is CASIGLGNTEAFF. The CDR3 DNA is TGTGCCAGCATTGGCCTGGGGAACACTGAAGCTTTCTTT.

This clonotype was seen only a few times. V is TRBV10-3 and J is TRBJ1-2; D is possibly TRBD1 (6 bases). The length of the CDR3 is 13 residues. V gave up 6 bases and J gave up 4 bases, with 12 bases separating them. CDR1 is ENHRY and CDR2 is SYGVKD in the germline V gene. In DNA form, the CDR3 reads TGTGCCATCAGCGAAACGGACAGCTATGGCTACACCTTC. Residues: CAISETDSYGYTF.

The chain carries TRBV6-1 and TRBJ1-2; 8 bases match TRBD1. This CDR3 has 15 residues. V lost 0 bases to trimming and J lost 5 bases; unmatched junction nucleotides: 5. CDR1 is MNHNS and CDR2 is SASEGT in the germline V gene. The CDR3 here is CASSEARTGLYGYTF. DNA of the CDR3: TGTGCCAGCAGTGAAGCGCGGACAGGGTTATATGGCTACACCTTC.

This clonotype was detected ten times or more. The J gene is TRBJ2-3, the V gene TRBV11-2; D possibly matches TRBD1 or TRBD2 (5 bases each). This CDR3 region has 13 residues. Germline assignment: CDR1 SGHAT and CDR2 FQNNGV. Trimming pared 1 base from V and 6 bases from J, leaving 8 bases between. CDR3 residues: CASSLGGWDTQYF. The CDR3 DNA reads as TGTGCCAGCAGCTTAGGGGGGTGGGATACGCAGTATTTT.

This clonotype was counted only a few times. This chain connects TRBV7-2 to TRBJ2-5; 9 bases align to TRBD2. V was pared by 8 bases and J by 7 bases, with 8 bases of the junction left unmatched. Germline V CDR1 and CDR2: SGHTA, FQGNSA. This CDR3 comprises 13 residues. The CDR3 is CASSAGGLGTQYF. The CDR3 DNA is TGTGCCAGCTCGGCGGGGGGGCTTGGGACCCAGTACTTC.

This clonotype was seen many times. The chain carries TRBV2 and TRBJ2-5, with 11 bases identical to TRBD2. Germline values: CDR1 SNHLY, CDR2 FYNNEI. The ends lost 5 bases at V and 7 bases at J; junction bases unmatched: 9. This CDR3 is built from 15 residues. CDR3 DNA: TGTGCCAGCAGTACGGGACTAGCGGTTTCGGGGACCCAGTACTTC. Translation: CASSTGLAVSGTQYF.

This clonotype was seen more than once but under ten times. J is TRBJ2-5 and V is TRBV12-5; a weak D match, TRBD1 (6 bases). CDR1 and CDR2 (germline): LGHNT, FRNRAP. V was trimmed by 6 bases and J by 3 bases, leaving 14 bases between them. The CDR3 loop spans 14 amino acids. The CDR3 bases are TGTGCTAGTGGGCAGAGGGGGACCGAAGAGACCCAGTACTTC. Translated, it gives CASGQRGTEETQYF.

Details on this clonotype: Lacking the conserved final phenylalanine or tryptophan, this CDR3 likely reflects a read error. It is unclear where the CDR3 begins or ends on the DNA, so no DNA is shown, and the CDR3 is as TCRdb lists it. The chain links TRBV5-6 to TRBJ2-1; the table assigns TRBD2, which was not confirmed against the DNA. Germline values: CDR1 SGHDT, CDR2 YYEEEE. Including both end residues, the CDR3 is 11 amino acids long. The chain's CDR3 is CASSLNGGALV.

In DNA, the CDR3 is TGTGCCAGCAGTCCTAGCCTAACAGGGAACTATGGCTACACCTTC. Its protein product is CASSPSLTGNYGYTF. This chain uses TRBV2 with TRBJ1-2; D is perhaps TRBD1 (6 bases). V was shortened by 5 bases and J by 2 bases, with 15 bases between the two germline ends. The V gene's germline CDR1 is SNHLY and CDR2 FYNNEI. This CDR3 contains 15 residues.

This clonotype occurred a few times. The V and J genes are TRBV29-1 and TRBJ2-1; D unclear. Germline CDR1 reads SQVTM; CDR2 reads ANQGSEA. The CDR3 spans 11 residues. Between the trimmed V and J ends, which lost 4 bases and 5 bases, there was a span of 6 bases. CDR3 region: CSVALDNEQFF. CDR3 nucleotides: TGCAGCGTTGCTCTAGACAATGAGCAGTTCTTC.